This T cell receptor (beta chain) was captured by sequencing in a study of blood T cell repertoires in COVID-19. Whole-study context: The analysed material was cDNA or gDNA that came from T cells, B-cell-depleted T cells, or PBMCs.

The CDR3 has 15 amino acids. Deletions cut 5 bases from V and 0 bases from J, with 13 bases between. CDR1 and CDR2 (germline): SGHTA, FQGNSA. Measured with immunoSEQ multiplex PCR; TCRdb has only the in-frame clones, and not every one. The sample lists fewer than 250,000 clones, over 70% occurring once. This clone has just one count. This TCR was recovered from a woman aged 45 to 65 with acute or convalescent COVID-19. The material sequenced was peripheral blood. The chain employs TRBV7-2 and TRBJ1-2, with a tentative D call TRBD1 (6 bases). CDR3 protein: CASSQGQNPNYGYTF. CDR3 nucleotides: TGTGCCAGCAGCCAAGGACAGAATCCTAACTATGGCTACACCTTC.